The TCR beta chain under discussion was sequenced for a study of CD8+ T cells in alopecia areata. RNA, once extracted, was reverse transcribed into cDNA for use as the sequencing template. This table comes from immunoSEQ multiplex PCR, and its TCRdb copy is limited to in-frame clones, with some not included. The table lists roughly 150,000 clones, less than 75% of them singletons. Sorting of PBMCs yielded the CD4+ and CD8+ T cells. The table lists this clone with a few counts. Germline CDR1 SGDLS, CDR2 YYNGEE. The CDR3 is 11 residues long. Trimming cost V 5 bases and J 4 bases, with 6 bases left between them.

This TCR was sampled from a human donor in good health. The source material was CD8+ T cells sorted from blood. The J gene is TRBJ1-2, the V gene TRBV9; D gene unclear. The CDR3 coding sequence is TGTGCCAGCAGAGCGAGCTATGGCTACACCTTC. Its translation is CASRASYGYTF.